The present TCR beta chain was sequenced within a study of OX40 agonist ivuxolimab in advanced cancers. Assay: immunoSEQ multiplex PCR; the TCRdb copy retains only in-frame clones and omits some. Of some 23,000 clones in the sample, roughly 88% are singletons; the top ten hold about 46%. The CDR3 is 20 residues long. Germline CDR1 SGHRS, CDR2 YFSETQ. The source of this sequence is an adult with an advanced solid tumor such as melanoma, head and neck, liver or kidney cancer. J is TRBJ2-5 and V is TRBV5-1, with 13 bases aligning to TRBD2. The J call may not be correct, given that the DNA end is closer to TRBJ2-7. The material was CD4+ or CD8+ T cells sorted from blood, obtained in a trial of the OX40 agonist ivuxolimab. CDR3 protein: CASSWTSGSLGVTFLGEQYF. The CDR3 DNA reads as TGCGCCAGCAGCTGGACTAGCGGGAGTTTGGGTGTGACGTTCCTAGGCGAGCAGTACTTC.